Given below is one TCR beta chain in context. CDR1 and CDR2 (germline): SGDLS, YYNGEE. CDR3 length: 15 amino acids. V was clipped by 2 bases and J by 6 bases, with 17 bases between them. Authors' methods: Amplification from reference gene primers served as the basis for estimated nucleated cell counts. TCRdb's copy holds only in-frame clones and misses some; the assay was immunoSEQ multiplex PCR. The DNA gave D and trimming, while V, J and clone size come from that table. The table has approximately 240,000 clones, approximately 90% seen once. The sample belongs to a study of blood T cell repertoires in COVID-19. Looking at the study overall: Samples of COVID-19 (acute and convalescent) were obtained from the United States, Italy and Spain. Sample material is recorded as cDNA or gDNA derived from T cells, B-cell-depleted T cells, or PBMCs.

The clonotype comes from a woman aged 18 to 35 who had recovered from COVID-19. Sequencing input: peripheral blood. V gene TRBV9 combines with J gene TRBJ1-1; D not resolved. CDR3 nucleotide sequence: TGTGCCAGCAGCGTCCTCCTGACTGGGGAGGCTGAAGCTTTCTTT. Translating gives CASSVLLTGEAEAFF. Combining the CDR3 with reference TRBV9 and TRBJ1-1 gives the whole variable domain DSGVTQTPKHLITATGQRVTLRCSPRSGDLSVYWYQQSLDQGLQFLIQYYNGEERAKGNILERFSAQQFPDLHSELNLSSLELGDSALYFCASSVLLTGEAEAFFGQGTRLTVV.